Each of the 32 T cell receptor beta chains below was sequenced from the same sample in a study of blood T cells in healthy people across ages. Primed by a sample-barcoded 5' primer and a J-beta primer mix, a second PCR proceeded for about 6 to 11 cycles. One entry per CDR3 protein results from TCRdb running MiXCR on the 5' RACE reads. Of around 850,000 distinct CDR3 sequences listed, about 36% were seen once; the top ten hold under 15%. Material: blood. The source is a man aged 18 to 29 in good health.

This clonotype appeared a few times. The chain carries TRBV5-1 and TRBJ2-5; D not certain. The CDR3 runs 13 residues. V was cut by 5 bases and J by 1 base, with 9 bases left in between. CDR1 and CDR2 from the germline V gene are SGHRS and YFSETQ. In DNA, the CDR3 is TGCGCCAGCAGAGATAATCCCCAAGAGACCCAGTACTTC. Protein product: CASRDNPQETQYF.

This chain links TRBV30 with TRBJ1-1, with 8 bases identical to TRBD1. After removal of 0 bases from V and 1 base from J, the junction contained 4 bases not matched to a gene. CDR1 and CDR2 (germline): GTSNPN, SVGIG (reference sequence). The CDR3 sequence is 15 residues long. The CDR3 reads CAWSVEGQGNTEAFF. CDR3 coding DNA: TGTGCCTGGAGTGTAGAAGGACAGGGGAACACTGAAGCTTTCTTT. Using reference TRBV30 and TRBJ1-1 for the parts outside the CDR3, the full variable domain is SQTIHQWPATLVQPVGSPLSLECTVEGTSNPNLYWYRQAAGRGLQLLFYSVGIGQISSEVPQNLSASRPQDRQFILSSKKLLLSDSGFYLCAWSVEGQGNTEAFFGQGTRLTVV.

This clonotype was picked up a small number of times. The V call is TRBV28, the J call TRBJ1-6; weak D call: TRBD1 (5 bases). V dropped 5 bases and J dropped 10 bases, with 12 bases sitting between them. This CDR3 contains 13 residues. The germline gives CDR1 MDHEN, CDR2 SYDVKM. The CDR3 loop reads CASSVPGNSPLHF. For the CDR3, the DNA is TGTGCCAGCAGTGTCCCAGGGAACTCACCCCTCCACTTT.

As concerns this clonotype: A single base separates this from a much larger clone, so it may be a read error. DNA of the CDR3: TGTGCCAGCAGTTTCAACGAGGCCTACGAGCAGTACTTC. Encoded protein: CASSFNEAYEQYF. The rearrangement joins TRBV12-3 or TRBV12-4 to TRBJ2-5; D is uncertain. The J call is in doubt because the DNA end fits TRBJ2-7 better. The CDR3 length is 13 residues.

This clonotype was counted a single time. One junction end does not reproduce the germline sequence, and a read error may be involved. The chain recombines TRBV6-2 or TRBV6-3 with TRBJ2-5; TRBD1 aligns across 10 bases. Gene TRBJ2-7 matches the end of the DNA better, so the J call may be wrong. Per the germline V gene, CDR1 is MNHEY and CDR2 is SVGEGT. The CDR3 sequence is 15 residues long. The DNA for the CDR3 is TGTGCCGGCAGTTACTCGACGGACAGGGGGTACGAGCAGTACTTC. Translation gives CAGSYSTDRGYEQYF.

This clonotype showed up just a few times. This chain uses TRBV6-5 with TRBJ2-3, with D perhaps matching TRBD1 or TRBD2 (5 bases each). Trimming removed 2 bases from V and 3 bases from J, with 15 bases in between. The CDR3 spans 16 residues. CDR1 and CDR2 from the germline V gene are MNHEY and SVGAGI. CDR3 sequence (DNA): TGTGCCAGCAGTTACACCGGGGCCCCGGGGACAGATACGCAGTATTTT. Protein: CASSYTGAPGTDTQYF.

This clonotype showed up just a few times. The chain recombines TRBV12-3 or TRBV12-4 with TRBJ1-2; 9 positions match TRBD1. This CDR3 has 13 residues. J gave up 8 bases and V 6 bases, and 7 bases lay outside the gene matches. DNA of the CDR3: TGTGCCAGCAGCTTCGACAGGGGGTTAGGCTACACCTTC. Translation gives CASSFDRGLGYTF.

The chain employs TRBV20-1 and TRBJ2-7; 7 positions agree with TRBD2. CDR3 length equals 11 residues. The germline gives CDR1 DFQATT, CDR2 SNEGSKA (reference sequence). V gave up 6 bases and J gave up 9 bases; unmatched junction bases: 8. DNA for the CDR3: TGCAGTGCCCCCAACCGGGAGGTGCAGTACTTC. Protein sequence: CSAPNREVQYF.

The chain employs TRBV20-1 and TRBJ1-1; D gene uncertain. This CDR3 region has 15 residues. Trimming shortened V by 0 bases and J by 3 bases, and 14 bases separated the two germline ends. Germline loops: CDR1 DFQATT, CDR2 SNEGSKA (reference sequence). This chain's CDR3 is CSARDPNPGYTEAFF. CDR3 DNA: TGCAGTGCTAGAGATCCCAATCCGGGTTACACTGAAGCTTTCTTT.

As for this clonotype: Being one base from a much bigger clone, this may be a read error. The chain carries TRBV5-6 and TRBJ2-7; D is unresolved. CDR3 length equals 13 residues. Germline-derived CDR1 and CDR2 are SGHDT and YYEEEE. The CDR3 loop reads CAGSFQSSYEQYF. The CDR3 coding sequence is TGTGCCGGCAGCTTTCAGAGCTCCTACGAGCAGTACTTC.

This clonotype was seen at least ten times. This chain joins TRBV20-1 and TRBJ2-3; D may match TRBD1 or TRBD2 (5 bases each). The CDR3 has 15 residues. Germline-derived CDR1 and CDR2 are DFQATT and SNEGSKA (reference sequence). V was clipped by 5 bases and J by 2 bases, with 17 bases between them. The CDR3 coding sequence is TGCAGTGCTGGGGCGGGTGGGCAGATCACAGATACGCAGTATTTT. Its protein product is CSAGAGGQITDTQYF.

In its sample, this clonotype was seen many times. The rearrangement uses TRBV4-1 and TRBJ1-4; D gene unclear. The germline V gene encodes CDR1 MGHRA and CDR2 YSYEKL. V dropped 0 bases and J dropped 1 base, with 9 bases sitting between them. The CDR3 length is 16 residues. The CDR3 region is CASSQDSSRTNEKLFF. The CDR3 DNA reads TGCGCCAGCAGCCAAGATAGCAGTCGAACTAATGAAAAACTGTTTTTT.

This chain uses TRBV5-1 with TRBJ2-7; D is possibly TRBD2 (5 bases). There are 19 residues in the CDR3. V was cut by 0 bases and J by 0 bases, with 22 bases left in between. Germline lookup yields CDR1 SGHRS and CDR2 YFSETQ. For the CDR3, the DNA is TGCGCCAGCAGCTTGGTTTCGGCGGGCGACCCTAAGAGCTCCTACGAGCAGTACTTC. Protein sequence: CASSLVSAGDPKSSYEQYF.

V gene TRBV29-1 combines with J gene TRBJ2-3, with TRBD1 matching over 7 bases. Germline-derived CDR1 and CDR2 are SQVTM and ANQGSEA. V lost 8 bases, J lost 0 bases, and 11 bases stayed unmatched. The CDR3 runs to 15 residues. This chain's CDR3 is CSSRGTATSTDTQYF. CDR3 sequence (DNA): TGCAGCTCTCGTGGGACAGCAACGAGCACAGATACGCAGTATTTT.

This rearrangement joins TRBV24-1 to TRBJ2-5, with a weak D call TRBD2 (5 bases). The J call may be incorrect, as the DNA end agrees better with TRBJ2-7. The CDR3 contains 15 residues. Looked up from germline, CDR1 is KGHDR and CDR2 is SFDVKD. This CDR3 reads CATSDCGLLLSEQYF. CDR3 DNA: TGTGCCACCAGTGATTGCGGGCTCCTCCTCTCCGAGCAGTACTTC.

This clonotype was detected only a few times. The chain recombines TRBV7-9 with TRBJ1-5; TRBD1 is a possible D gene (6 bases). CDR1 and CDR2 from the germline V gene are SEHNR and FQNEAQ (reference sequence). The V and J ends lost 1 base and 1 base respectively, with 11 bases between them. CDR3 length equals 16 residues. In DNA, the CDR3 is TGTGCCAGCAGCTTAGTGGGGGCAGGGAGCAATCAGCCCCAGCATTTT. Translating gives CASSLVGAGSNQPQHF.

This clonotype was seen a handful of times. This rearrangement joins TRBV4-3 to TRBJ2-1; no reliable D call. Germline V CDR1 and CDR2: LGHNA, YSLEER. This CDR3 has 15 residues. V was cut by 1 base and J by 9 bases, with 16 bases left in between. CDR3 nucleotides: TGCGCCAGCAGCCAAGCCCTCCACTCAGGATCTGAGCAGTTCTTC. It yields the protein CASSQALHSGSEQFF.

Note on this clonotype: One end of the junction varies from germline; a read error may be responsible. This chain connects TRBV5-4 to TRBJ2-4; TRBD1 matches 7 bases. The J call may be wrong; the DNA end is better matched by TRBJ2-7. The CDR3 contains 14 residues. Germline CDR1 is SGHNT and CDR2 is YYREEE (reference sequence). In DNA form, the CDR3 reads TGTACCAGCAGAACGGGACAGTCGAGCTACGAGCAGTACTTC. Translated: CTSRTGQSSYEQYF.

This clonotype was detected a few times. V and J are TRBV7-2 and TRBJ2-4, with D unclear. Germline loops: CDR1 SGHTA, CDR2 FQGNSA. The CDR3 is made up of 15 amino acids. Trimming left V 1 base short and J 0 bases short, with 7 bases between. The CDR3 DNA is TGTGCCAGCAGCTTAGACCCCATAGCCAAAAACATTCAGTACTTC. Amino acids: CASSLDPIAKNIQYF.

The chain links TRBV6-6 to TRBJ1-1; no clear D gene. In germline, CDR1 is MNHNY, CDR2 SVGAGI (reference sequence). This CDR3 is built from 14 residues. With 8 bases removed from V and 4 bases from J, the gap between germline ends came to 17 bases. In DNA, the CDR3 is TGTGCCAGCTGTGACATCGCGGGCGGCACTGAAGCTTTCTTT. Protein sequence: CASCDIAGGTEAFF.

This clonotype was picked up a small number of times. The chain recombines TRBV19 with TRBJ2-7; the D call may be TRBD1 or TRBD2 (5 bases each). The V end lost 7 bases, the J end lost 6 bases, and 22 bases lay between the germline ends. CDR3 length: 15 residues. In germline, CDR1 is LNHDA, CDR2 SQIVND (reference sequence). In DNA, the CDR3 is TGTGCCAGTACCCCTTCAGGGACCCCTTTTACCGAGCAGTACTTC. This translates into CASTPSGTPFTEQYF.

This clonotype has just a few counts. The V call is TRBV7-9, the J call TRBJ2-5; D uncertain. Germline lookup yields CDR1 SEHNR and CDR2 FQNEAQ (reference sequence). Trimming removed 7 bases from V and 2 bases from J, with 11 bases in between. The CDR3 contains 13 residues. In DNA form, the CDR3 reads TGTGCCAGCATTGGGTCAGAACAAGAGACCCAGTACTTC. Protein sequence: CASIGSEQETQYF. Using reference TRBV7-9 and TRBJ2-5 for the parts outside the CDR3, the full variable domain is DTGVSQNPRHKITKRGQNVTFRCDPISEHNRLYWYRQTLGQGPEFLTYFQNEAQLEKSRLLSDRFSAERPKGSFSTLEIQRTEQGDSAMYLCASIGSEQETQYFGPGTRLLVL.

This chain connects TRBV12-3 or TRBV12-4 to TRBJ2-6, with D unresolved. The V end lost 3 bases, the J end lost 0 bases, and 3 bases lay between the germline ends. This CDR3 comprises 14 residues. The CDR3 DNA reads TGTGCCAGCAGTTTTAACTCTGGGGCCAACGTCCTGACTTTC. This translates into CASSFNSGANVLTF.

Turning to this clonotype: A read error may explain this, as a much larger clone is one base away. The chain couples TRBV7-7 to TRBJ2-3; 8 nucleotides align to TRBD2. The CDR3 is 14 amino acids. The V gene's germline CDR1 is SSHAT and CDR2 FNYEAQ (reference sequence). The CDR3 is CTSSPGTRSDTQYF. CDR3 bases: TGTACTAGCAGTCCCGGGACTAGAAGCGATACGCAGTATTTT.

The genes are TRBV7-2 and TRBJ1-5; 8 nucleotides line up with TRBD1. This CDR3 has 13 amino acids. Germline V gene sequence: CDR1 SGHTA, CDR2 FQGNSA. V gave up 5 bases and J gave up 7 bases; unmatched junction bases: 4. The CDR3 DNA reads TGTGCCAGCAGCCCGGGACAGGACCAGCCCCAGCATTTT. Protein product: CASSPGQDQPQHF.

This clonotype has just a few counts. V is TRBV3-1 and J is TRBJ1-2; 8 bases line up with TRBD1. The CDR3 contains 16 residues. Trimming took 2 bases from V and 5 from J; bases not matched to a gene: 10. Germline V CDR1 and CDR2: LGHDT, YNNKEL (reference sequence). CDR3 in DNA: TGTGCCAGCAGCCAAAGGGCTGGACAGGGTGGATATGGCTACACCTTC. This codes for CASSQRAGQGGYGYTF.

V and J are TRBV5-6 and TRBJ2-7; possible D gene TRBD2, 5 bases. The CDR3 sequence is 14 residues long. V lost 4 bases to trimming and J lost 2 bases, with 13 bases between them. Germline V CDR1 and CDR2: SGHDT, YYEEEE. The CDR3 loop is CASSPHGDAYEQYF. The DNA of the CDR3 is TGTGCCAGCAGCCCGCACGGGGATGCCTACGAGCAGTACTTC. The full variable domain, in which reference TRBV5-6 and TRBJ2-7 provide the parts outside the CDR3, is DAGVTQSPTHLIKTRGQQVTLRCSPKSGHDTVSWYQQALGQGPQFIFQYYEEEERQRGNFPDRFSGHQFPNYSSELNVNALLLGDSALYLCASSPHGDAYEQYFGPGTRLTVT.

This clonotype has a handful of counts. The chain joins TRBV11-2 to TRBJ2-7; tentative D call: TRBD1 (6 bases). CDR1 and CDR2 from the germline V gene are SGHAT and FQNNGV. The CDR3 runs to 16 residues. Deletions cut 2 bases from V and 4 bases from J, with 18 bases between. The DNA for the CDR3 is TGTGCCAGCAGCTTAAGGGTTGAGACAGGACAATACGAGCAGTACTTC. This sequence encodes CASSLRVETGQYEQYF. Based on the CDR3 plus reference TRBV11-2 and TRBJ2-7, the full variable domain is EAGVAQSPRYKIIEKRQSVAFWCNPISGHATLYWYQQILGQGPKLLIQFQNNGVVDDSQLPKDRFSAERLKGVDSTLKIQPAKLEDSAVYLCASSLRVETGQYEQYFGPGTRLTVT.

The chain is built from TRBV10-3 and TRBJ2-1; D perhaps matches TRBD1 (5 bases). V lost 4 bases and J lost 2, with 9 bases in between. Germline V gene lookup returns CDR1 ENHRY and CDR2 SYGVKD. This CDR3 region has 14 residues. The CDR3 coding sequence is TGTGCCATCAGTGCAGGGCGCGCCTACAATGAGCAGTTCTTC. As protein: CAISAGRAYNEQFF.

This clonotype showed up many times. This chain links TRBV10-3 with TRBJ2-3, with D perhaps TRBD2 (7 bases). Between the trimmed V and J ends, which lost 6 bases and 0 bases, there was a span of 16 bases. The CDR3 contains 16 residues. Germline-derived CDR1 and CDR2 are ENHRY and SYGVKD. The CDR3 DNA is TGTGCCATCAGGGCGGGGGCGGCCCCTAGCACAGATACGCAGTATTTT. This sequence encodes CAIRAGAAPSTDTQYF.

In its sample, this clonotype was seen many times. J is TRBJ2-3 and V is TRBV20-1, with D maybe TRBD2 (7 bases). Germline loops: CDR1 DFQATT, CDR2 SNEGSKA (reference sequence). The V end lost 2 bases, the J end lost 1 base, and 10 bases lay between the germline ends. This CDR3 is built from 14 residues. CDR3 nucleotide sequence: TGCAGTGCTAGACGGGGGGCGCGCACAGATACGCAGTATTTT. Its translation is CSARRGARTDTQYF.

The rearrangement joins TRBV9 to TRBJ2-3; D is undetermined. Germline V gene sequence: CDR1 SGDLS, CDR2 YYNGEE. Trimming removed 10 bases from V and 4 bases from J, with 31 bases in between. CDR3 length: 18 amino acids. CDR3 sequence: CALFDRATCTPNPDTQYF. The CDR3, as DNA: TGTGCCCTCTTTGATCGGGCTACTTGTACTCCAAATCCAGATACGCAGTATTTT.